These T cell receptor beta chains were read from a single sample in a study of shared T cell receptors in the human thymus. Profiling relied on immunoSEQ multiplex PCR, and the TCRdb table lists in-frame clones only, not all of them. The table shows 640,000 or so clones, with approximately 87% occurring only once. The sample also formed part of further work on human thymus T cells.

The sequenced sample was thymocytes. These receptors came from a boy in the first two years of life with a congenital heart defect. CDR3s include the opening cysteine and the closing phenylalanine or tryptophan. A D gene is named only where the DNA matches it firmly. Size is omitted from some rows. Given values are once, few, many or a class for expanded clones.

V	size	D	J	CDR3	DNA
TRBV7-9	.	TRBD1	TRBJ1-4	CASSLGQGASEKLFF	TGTGCCAGCAGCTTAGGACAGGGGGCGAGCGAAAAACTGTTTTTT
TRBV9	.	TRBD1	TRBJ2-7	CASSVAGDSPTEQYF	TGTGCCAGCAGCGTAGCCGGGGACAGTCCGACCGAGCAGTACTTC
TRBV7-2	.	TRBD2	TRBJ2-1	CASSPSGGVGSSYNEQFF	TGTGCCAGCAGCCCCAGCGGGGGGGTCGGTAGCTCCTACAATGAGCAGTTCTTC
TRBV15	.	.	TRBJ1-5	CATSRARGQINQPQHF	TGTGCCACCAGCAGAGCACGAGGACAGATCAATCAGCCCCAGCATTTT
TRBV18	.	TRBD1	TRBJ2-1	CASSPNRTGEVF	TGTGCCAGCTCACCGAATAGGACAGGGGAGGTCTTC
TRBV5-6	.	.	TRBJ2-2	CASSLWPPKNTGELFF	TGTGCCAGCAGCTTGTGGCCGCCGAAGAACACCGGGGAGCTGTTTTTT
TRBV19	few	TRBD2	TRBJ2-2	CASSITRLAENTGELFF	TGTGCCAGTAGTATTACGAGGCTAGCGGAGAACACCGGGGAGCTGTTTTTT
TRBV9	once	.	TRBJ1-5	CASSVDEEGNQPQHF	TGTGCCAGCAGCGTAGATGAGGAGGGCAATCAGCCCCAGCATTTT
TRBV11-2	few	.	TRBJ2-3	CASSLMRSGLPDTQYF	TGTGCCAGCAGCTTAATGCGTAGCGGCCTCCCGGATACGCAGTATTTT
TRBV5-4	.	TRBD2	TRBJ2-1	CASSPLEGGGPYNEQFF	TGTGCCAGCAGCCCATTGGAGGGCGGGGGGCCTTACAATGAGCAGTTCTTC
TRBV6-1	.	.	TRBJ1-1	CASSEWRPSRNTEAFF	TGTGCCAGCAGTGAATGGAGACCGTCGCGGAACACTGAAGCTTTCTTT
TRBV18	.	TRBD2	TRBJ2-1	CASSPGFVAGGDYNEQFF	TGTGCCAGCTCACCAGGATTTGTAGCGGGAGGGGACTACAATGAGCAGTTCTTC
TRBV18	.	TRBD1	TRBJ2-7	CASSPLTLDRVEEQYF	TGTGCCAGCTCACCCCTCACGCTCGACAGGGTTGAAGAGCAGTACTTC